This record looks at one T cell receptor (beta chain) sequence and its context. An expansion of CD8+CD57+ cells by flow cytometry had been shown in patients chosen for sequencing. Severe acquired aplastic anemia affected all patients. Patients had undergone no therapy by the time their blood was sampled. The data derive from a study of CD8+CD57+ T cells in acquired aplastic anemia. Study overall: Sorted CD4+ and CD8+ cell DNA averaged roughly 3 ug.

CDR3 and TCR beta VDJ profiling relied on a genomic DNA template. TCRdb recomputed calls from the reads with MiXCR, one row per CDR3 protein. The sample has tens of thousands of distinct CDR3 sequences, roughly three quarters seen once. The germline V gene has CDR1 MNHEY and CDR2 SVGAGI. V lost 2 bases and J 11 bases, leaving 15 bases between the germline ends. This CDR3 has 13 amino acids. The sequence derives from a human donor with aplastic anemia. The chain links TRBV6-5 to TRBJ1-1, with a tentative D call TRBD1 (5 bases). Source material: sorted CD4+, CD8+, or CD8+CD57+ T cells (not recorded which) from PBMCs. Here the CDR3 DNA reads TGTGCCAGCAGTTACCGGCAGGGTGAGCTTGCTTTCTTT. It yields the protein CASSYRQGELAFF.